The 18 T cell receptor beta chains reported below all come from one sample, sequenced in a study of blood T cell repertoires in COVID-19. Using immunoSEQ multiplex PCR, the repertoire was profiled, and TCRdb retains in-frame clones only, with some absent. Of about 180,000 clones listed, around 83% are singletons. Sequenced: peripheral blood. These receptors came from a human donor in a cohort sampled during active COVID-19.

The V gene is TRBV18, the J gene TRBJ1-1, with no clear D. The length of the CDR3 is 15 residues. CDR1 and CDR2 (germline): KGHSH, LQKENI. Trimming stripped 3 bases from V and 5 bases from J, with 16 bases between. CDR3 residues: CASSPNPGSVTEAFF. Here the CDR3 DNA reads TGTGCCAGCTCACCGAATCCGGGGTCGGTGACTGAAGCTTTCTTT.

V and J are TRBV7-9 and TRBJ1-1; TRBD1 matches 7 bases. The CDR3 spans 16 residues. J gave up 8 bases and V 5 bases, and 17 bases lay outside the gene matches. CDR1 is SEHNR, CDR2 FQNEAQ, per germline (reference sequence). In DNA form, the CDR3 reads TGTGCCAGCAGCCCATATGGGATTGGACAGGAAAGCGAAGCTTTCTTT. This sequence encodes CASSPYGIGQESEAFF.

The J gene is TRBJ2-7, the V gene TRBV7-2; TRBD2 aligns across 15 bases. CDR1 is SGHTA and CDR2 is FQGNSA in the germline V gene. This CDR3 is 15 amino acids long. Trimming at V came to 5 bases and at J to 5 bases, leaving 4 bases not matched to a gene. In DNA form, the CDR3 reads TGTGCCAGCAGCCCCGGGACTAGCGGGAGGAACGAGCAGTACTTC. Translated: CASSPGTSGRNEQYF. Variable domain in full (rest from reference TRBV7-2 and TRBJ2-7): GAGVSQSPSNKVTEKGKDVELRCDPISGHTALYWYRQSLGQGLEFLIYFQGNSAPDKSGLPSDRFSAERTGGSVSTLTIQRTQQEDSAVYLCASSPGTSGRNEQYFGPGTRLTVT.

This clone was observed a single time. The genes are TRBV4-3 and TRBJ1-2, with no clear D. Germline lookup yields CDR1 LGHNA and CDR2 YSLEER. V dropped 0 bases and J dropped 0 bases, with 8 bases sitting between them. This CDR3 has 15 residues. The CDR3 protein is CASSQDQVANYGYTF. The CDR3 nucleotides read TGCGCCAGCAGCCAAGATCAGGTCGCTAACTATGGCTACACCTTC.

The J gene is TRBJ2-5, the V gene TRBV5-1, with TRBD1 identical over 10 bases. J was trimmed by 5 bases and V by 2 bases; bases with no gene match: 6. Germline assignment: CDR1 SGHRS and CDR2 YFSETQ. The CDR3 length is 15 residues. DNA of the CDR3: TGCGCCAGCAGCTTTGCGACAGGGGGCAGGGAGACCCAGTACTTC. This translates into CASSFATGGRETQYF.

The chain employs TRBV19 and TRBJ1-2; D not resolved. V lost 2 bases, J lost 8 bases, and 18 bases lay in between. Germline CDR1 is LNHDA and CDR2 is SQIVND (reference sequence). The CDR3 contains 15 residues. CDR3: CASSITSSSPVGYTF. DNA of the CDR3: TGTGCCAGTAGTATAACGAGCTCCTCCCCTGTAGGCTACACCTTC.

This rearrangement joins TRBV9 to TRBJ1-3; D is ambiguous. The germline CDR1 and CDR2 sequences are SGDLS and YYNGEE. Trimming pared 4 bases from V and 2 bases from J, leaving 16 bases between. The CDR3 consists of 16 residues. This CDR3 reads CASSPREGRPGNTIYF. The CDR3 region has the DNA TGTGCCAGCAGCCCCCGGGAAGGGAGGCCTGGAAACACCATATATTTT.

The chain joins TRBV19 to TRBJ1-5, with D maybe TRBD1 (5 bases). CDR3 length: 13 amino acids. Trimming shortened V by 3 bases and J by 9 bases, and 12 bases separated the two germline ends. From germline, CDR1 is LNHDA and CDR2 SQIVND (reference sequence). The CDR3 sequence is CASSMGPDRPQHF. For the CDR3, the DNA is TGTGCCAGTAGTATGGGGCCGGATCGGCCCCAGCATTTT.

This clone was observed once. V usage is TRBV19 and J usage is TRBJ1-3, with D hard to call. V was shortened by 3 bases and J by 0 bases, with 9 bases between the two germline ends. The germline gives CDR1 LNHDA, CDR2 SQIVND (reference sequence). The CDR3 is 15 residues long. The CDR3 nucleotides read TGTGCCAGTAGTATCGGGGTAAGCTCTGGAAACACCATATATTTT. This translates into CASSIGVSSGNTIYF.

The chain carries TRBV7-2 and TRBJ1-5; D gene ambiguous. Germline V lookup: CDR1 SGHTA, CDR2 FQGNSA. V lost 0 bases, J lost 2 bases, and 14 bases lay in between. This CDR3 spans 17 amino acids. In DNA form, the CDR3 reads TGTGCCAGCAGCTTAGCGCGTACGGGGATGGGCAATCAGCCCCAGCATTTT. Translating it yields CASSLARTGMGNQPQHF.

This chain links TRBV5-4 with TRBJ2-2; 10 nucleotides align to TRBD2. Germline values: CDR1 SGHNT, CDR2 YYREEE (reference sequence). Trimming took 0 bases from V and 6 from J; bases not matched to a gene: 5. The CDR3 is 16 residues long. In nucleotides, the CDR3 is TGTGCCAGCAGCTTGGAGAGCGGGGGGGCCTCCGGGGAGCTGTTTTTT. This encodes CASSLESGGASGELFF.

The V call is TRBV24-1, the J call TRBJ1-1; 7 nucleotides align to TRBD1. The V gene's germline CDR1 is KGHDR and CDR2 SFDVKD. V dropped 7 bases and J dropped 5; count of bases not matched to a gene: 18. This CDR3 is 17 amino acids long. The CDR3 spells CATSPRFTGDPKTEAFF. The CDR3 nucleotides are TGTGCCACCAGCCCGCGATTCACAGGGGATCCGAAGACTGAAGCTTTCTTT.

V is TRBV11-2 and J is TRBJ2-1, with TRBD2 matching 11 bases. CDR3 size: 16 residues. V lost 7 bases and J lost 4; bases outside the gene matches: 9. Germline lookup yields CDR1 SGHAT and CDR2 FQNNGV. The CDR3 nucleotides are TGTGCCAGCAAAAGGCTAGCGGGAGGCCGATACAATGAGCAGTTCTTC. The encoded protein is CASKRLAGGRYNEQFF.

The CDR3 sequence: CASSPRGWPTEAFF. The CDR3 nucleotides are TGTGCCAGCTCACCACGAGGGTGGCCCACTGAAGCTTTCTTT. The rearrangement uses TRBV18 and TRBJ1-1; D ambiguous. The CDR3 is 14 residues long. V was cut by 1 base and J by 4 bases, with 10 bases left in between. CDR1 is KGHSH and CDR2 is LQKENI in the germline V gene.

V gene TRBV3-1 (or the pseudogene TRBV3-2) combines with J gene TRBJ1-1; 7 positions agree with TRBD1. The length of the CDR3 is 13 residues. After removal of 6 bases from V and 4 bases from J, the junction contained 5 bases not matched to a gene. CDR1 and CDR2 from the germline V gene are LGHDT and YNNKEL (reference sequence). The CDR3 nucleotides are TGTGCCAGCAGTAGGGGGCTTGGCACTGAAGCTTTCTTT. Translating it yields CASSRGLGTEAFF.

The chain recombines TRBV10-1 with TRBJ2-1; 7 positions agree with TRBD1. CDR1 and CDR2 (germline): WNHNN, SYGVQD (reference sequence). V shed 7 bases and J 6 bases; nucleotides not matched to a gene: 6. The CDR3 contains 13 residues. Here the CDR3 DNA reads TGCGCCAGCAATCGGGACAGCTCCAATGAGCAGTTCTTC. As protein: CASNRDSSNEQFF.

In its sample, this clone was seen once. DNA of the CDR3: TGCGCCAGCAGCCCCGCCCTAGCGGGCCCCTACGAGCAGTACTTC. As protein: CASSPALAGPYEQYF. The chain joins TRBV5-1 to TRBJ2-7, with 8 bases lining up with TRBD2. The germline CDR1 and CDR2 sequences are SGHRS and YFSETQ. The V segment lost 4 bases and the J segment 2 bases; nucleotides outside the gene matches: 8. CDR3 length: 15 residues.

In the case of this clone: The identical CDR3 is also encoded by other nucleotide sequences in the sample. The V gene is TRBV5-4, the J gene TRBJ1-4; D possibly corresponds to TRBD1 (6 bases). V dropped 2 bases and J dropped 2 bases, with 10 bases sitting between them. The CDR3 is 15 residues long. Germline CDR1 and CDR2: SGHNT and YYREEE (reference sequence). The CDR3 coding sequence is TGTGCCAGCAGCTTAGGGGGTCGGACTAATGAAAAACTGTTTTTT. Its protein is CASSLGGRTNEKLFF. Full variable domain (rest looked up from reference TRBV5-4 and TRBJ1-4): ETGVTQSPTHLIKTRGQQVTLRCSSQSGHNTVSWYQQALGQGPQFIFQYYREEENGRGNFPPRFSGLQFPNYSSELNVNALELDDSALYLCASSLGGRTNEKLFFGSGTQLSVL.